The 11 T cell receptor beta chains listed next were all sequenced from one sample in a study of shared clonotypes between healthy human individuals. CD45RO-negative, CCR7-selected cells formed the naive CD8 fraction, which excluded terminally differentiated effector memory CD45RA+ cells. Profiled with immunoSEQ multiplex PCR; TCRdb holds only in-frame clones, not every one. The sample lists 1.5 million to 2.5 million clones, about 95% occurring once. Sequenced material: naive CD8+ T cells sorted from blood. Receptors were obtained from a man younger than 35 in good health.

The rearrangement links TRBV7-2 to TRBJ2-1, with no clear D. This CDR3 is 14 amino acids long. Germline V lookup: CDR1 SGHTA, CDR2 FQGNSA. V dropped 5 bases and J dropped 3 bases, with 11 bases sitting between them. CDR3 loop: CASSLRAGYNEQFF. CDR3 DNA: TGTGCCAGCAGCCTTAGAGCAGGCTACAATGAGCAGTTCTTC. Looking up the rest from reference TRBV7-2 and TRBJ2-1 gives the full variable domain: GAGVSQSPSNKVTEKGKDVELRCDPISGHTALYWYRQSLGQGLEFLIYFQGNSAPDKSGLPSDRFSAERTGGSVSTLTIQRTQQEDSAVYLCASSLRAGYNEQFFGPGTRLTVL.

This clone was detected a few times. The chain recombines TRBV6-5 with TRBJ1-5; D gene uncertain. This CDR3 is 14 amino acids long. The V gene lost 6 bases and the J gene lost 2 bases, with 11 bases spanning the gap. CDR1 is MNHEY and CDR2 is SVGAGI in the germline V gene. CDR3 DNA: TGTGCCAGCAGGACTGGTGGTGGCAATCAGCCCCAGCATTTT. Protein: CASRTGGGNQPQHF.

This clone was seen only a few times. V usage is TRBV27 and J usage is TRBJ1-2; 8 bases agree with TRBD1. The V and J ends lost 5 bases and 3 bases, in that order; junction bases with no gene match: 8. This CDR3 has 15 amino acids. Germline V gene sequence: CDR1 MNHEY, CDR2 SMNVEV (reference sequence). CDR3: CASSPGRTGYYGYTF. CDR3 sequence (DNA): TGTGCCAGCAGTCCAGGCAGGACAGGGTACTATGGCTACACCTTC.

J is TRBJ2-7 and V is TRBV13; 7 positions agree with TRBD2. The CDR3 contains 15 residues. V shed 5 bases, J shed 6 bases, and the junction held 13 bases outside the gene matches. Germline assignment: CDR1 PRHDT and CDR2 FYEKMQ (reference sequence). The CDR3 DNA is TGTGCCAGCAGCACTCCGGGACTACCGGCTGCCGAGCAGTACTTC. Protein sequence: CASSTPGLPAAEQYF.

The V and J genes are TRBV9 and TRBJ2-2; no clear D gene. Germline V gene lookup returns CDR1 SGDLS and CDR2 YYNGEE. With 3 bases removed from V and 4 bases from J, the gap between germline ends came to 16 bases. This CDR3 is 16 amino acids long. The CDR3 DNA reads TGTGCCAGCAGCGCACCCACCTCAGGATTCACCGGGGAGCTGTTTTTT. Residues: CASSAPTSGFTGELFF.

The chain joins TRBV4-1 to TRBJ2-2; no reliable D call. Germline V lookup: CDR1 MGHRA, CDR2 YSYEKL. This CDR3 contains 16 residues. V lost 4 bases to trimming and J lost 6 bases, with 18 bases between them. The CDR3 DNA reads TGCGCCAGCAGCCTCTCCCCGGCTGGTGAGTCCGGGGAGCTGTTTTTT. Amino acids: CASSLSPAGESGELFF.

CDR3 protein: CASSPGVLAGEGRQETQYF. In DNA form, the CDR3 reads TGCGCCAGCAGCCCGGGGGTACTAGCGGGAGAAGGGCGGCAAGAGACCCAGTACTTC. This chain uses TRBV5-1 with TRBJ2-5; 11 bases match TRBD2. Trimming cost V 4 bases and J 2 bases; bases outside gene matches: 16. The CDR3 length is 19 residues. Germline CDR1 is SGHRS and CDR2 is YFSETQ.

The rearrangement joins TRBV11-3 to TRBJ2-3; TRBD2 aligns across 7 bases. Germline V gene sequence: CDR1 SGHNT, CDR2 YENEEA. After removal of 4 bases from V and 0 bases from J, the junction contained 4 bases not matched to a gene. This CDR3 region has 15 residues. CDR3 protein: CASSSRGSSTDTQYF. The CDR3, as DNA: TGTGCCAGCAGCTCGCGGGGGAGCAGCACAGATACGCAGTATTTT.

Notes on this clone: Distinct nucleotide sequences in the sample also encode this CDR3. J is TRBJ1-1 and V is TRBV6-5; 8 nucleotides match TRBD1. The length of the CDR3 is 13 residues. CDR1 is MNHEY, CDR2 SVGAGI, per germline. Losses at the gene ends were 6 bases for V and 4 bases for J; bases not matched to a gene: 4. CDR3 sequence reads: CASSLTGGTEAFF. The CDR3 DNA follows: TGTGCCAGCAGCCTTACAGGGGGCACTGAAGCTTTCTTT.

This clone was seen a single time. This sample includes further DNA sequences coding for the same CDR3. The rearrangement links TRBV19 to TRBJ1-5; no reliable D call. The CDR3 is made up of 15 amino acids. Per germline, CDR1 LNHDA and CDR2 SQIVND (reference sequence). V lost 3 bases and J lost 0, with 9 bases in between. The CDR3 sequence is CASSMDGDSNQPQHF. CDR3 in DNA: TGTGCCAGTAGTATGGACGGAGATAGCAATCAGCCCCAGCATTTT.

Regarding this clone: The same CDR3 is also encoded by other DNA sequences in this sample. This rearrangement joins TRBV29-1 to TRBJ2-7; 11 bases agree with TRBD2. The CDR3 loop spans 13 amino acids. V shed 1 base, J shed 4 bases, and the junction held 0 bases outside the gene matches. Per the germline V gene, CDR1 is SQVTM and CDR2 is ANQGSEA. As DNA, the CDR3 is TGCAGCGTTGAAGGACTAGCGGGATACGAGCAGTACTTC. Translating gives CSVEGLAGYEQYF.